The 14 T cell receptor beta chains in this list originate from one sample, sequenced in a study of T cell clonotyping in hematopoietic cell transplantation. Assay: immunoSEQ multiplex PCR; the TCRdb copy retains only in-frame clones and omits some. The table shows about 6,800 clones, with around 88% occurring only once. The time point: recipient sample about 28 days before transplant, after cytoreduction. This material consisted of peripheral blood mononuclear cells, taken before stem cell transplant. Source of these receptors: a man aged 25 to 45 with acute myeloid leukemia. Some clones in this sample may be carry-over from other donors' samples.

J is TRBJ2-1 and V is TRBV19, with 13 nucleotides matching TRBD2. The CDR3 runs to 17 residues. Per germline, CDR1 LNHDA and CDR2 SQIVND (reference sequence). The ends lost 4 bases at V and 8 bases at J; junction bases unmatched: 11. CDR3 residues: CASSTPRLAGGGDEQFF. The CDR3 DNA is TGTGCCAGTAGTACCCCGAGACTAGCGGGAGGCGGGGATGAGCAGTTCTTC.

This chain links TRBV1 with TRBJ1-3. TRBV1 is a pseudogene. The CDR3 has 18 residues. CDR3 nucleotides: TGCACCAGCAGCCCCCAGAGGCCCCTACACCTCTCTGGAAACACCATATATTTT. Amino acids: CTSSPQRPLHLSGNTIYF.

The genes are TRBV29-1 and TRBJ1-1, with TRBD1 matching 7 bases. V was pared by 7 bases and J by 0 bases, with 5 bases of the junction left unmatched. Germline V gives CDR1 SQVTM, CDR2 ANQGSEA. The CDR3 has 13 residues. The CDR3 DNA reads as TGCAGCGCCAACAGGGGACTGAACACTGAAGCTTTCTTT. Translating it yields CSANRGLNTEAFF. The complete variable domain, with remaining parts taken from reference TRBV29-1 and TRBJ1-1, reads SAVISQKPSRDICQRGTSLTIQCQVDSQVTMMFWYRQQPGQSLTLIATANQGSEATYESGFVIDKFPISRPNLTFSTLTVSNMSPEDSSIYLCSANRGLNTEAFFGQGTRLTVV.

Here the CDR3 DNA reads TGTGCCAGTAGTATGCGGTATGCTGAAGCTTTCTTT. Amino acids: CASSMRYAEAFF. The rearrangement uses TRBV19 and TRBJ1-1; D remains unclear. Germline V gene lookup returns CDR1 LNHDA and CDR2 SQIVND (reference sequence). CDR3 length: 12 residues. V was cut by 3 bases and J by 6 bases, with 8 bases left in between. The variable domain in full, completed from reference TRBV19 and TRBJ1-1, reads DGGITQSPKYLFRKEGQNVTLSCEQNLNHDAMYWYRQDPGQGLRLIYYSQIVNDFQKGDIAEGYSVSREKKESFPLTVTSAQKNPTAFYLCASSMRYAEAFFGQGTRLTVV.

The chain uses TRBV7-2 and TRBJ2-7, with TRBD1 matching 7 bases. The junction had 10 bases not matched to a gene; V was cut back by 5 bases and J by 0 bases. The germline gives CDR1 SGHTA, CDR2 FQGNSA. The CDR3 covers 16 residues. The CDR3 reads CASSAPGQVDSYEQYF. In DNA, the CDR3 is TGTGCCAGCAGCGCCCCCGGACAGGTTGACTCCTACGAGCAGTACTTC.

The chain couples TRBV6-6 to TRBJ2-3; 13 bases are a match to TRBD2. Germline lookup yields CDR1 MNHNY and CDR2 SVGAGI (reference sequence). The length of the CDR3 is 16 residues. V lost 8 bases and J lost 4; bases outside the gene matches: 9. The CDR3 is CASPQLAGGYADTQYF. The CDR3 DNA reads as TGTGCCAGCCCCCAACTAGCGGGAGGGTACGCAGATACGCAGTATTTT.

The chain is built from TRBV2 and TRBJ2-7, with a weak D call TRBD2 (5 bases). Germline lookup yields CDR1 SNHLY and CDR2 FYNNEI. Trimming removed 8 bases at V and 1 base at J, with 12 bases between. The CDR3 is made up of 13 amino acids. CDR3 residues: CASARRRSYEQYF. The CDR3 coding sequence is TGTGCCAGCGCACGGAGGCGGTCCTACGAGCAGTACTTC.

This clone has just one count. The chain has TRBV7-2 and TRBJ2-5; TRBD2 matches at 7 bases. This CDR3 comprises 12 residues. Germline V gene lookup returns CDR1 SGHTA and CDR2 FQGNSA. Unmatched junction bases numbered 3, after V lost 6 bases and J lost 5 bases. CDR3 amino acids: CASSFSGETQYF. The CDR3 DNA is TGTGCCAGCAGTTTTAGCGGGGAGACCCAGTACTTC. Based on the CDR3 plus reference TRBV7-2 and TRBJ2-5, the full variable domain is GAGVSQSPSNKVTEKGKDVELRCDPISGHTALYWYRQSLGQGLEFLIYFQGNSAPDKSGLPSDRFSAERTGGSVSTLTIQRTQQEDSAVYLCASSFSGETQYFGPGTRLLVL.

In regard to this clone: The junction departs from the called germline gene at one end, perhaps through a read error. J is TRBJ2-7 and V is TRBV6-5, with D possibly being TRBD2 (6 bases). Germline CDR1 is MNHEY and CDR2 is SVGAGI. This CDR3 spans 14 amino acids. In DNA, the CDR3 is TGTGTCAGCAGTTACTCGCCGGGGGTCTACGAGCAGTACTTC. Translated: CVSSYSPGVYEQYF.

The CDR3 sequence: CAWSWARAGIYEQFF. Written as DNA, the CDR3 is TGTGCCTGGAGTTGGGCCAGGGCGGGAATCTATGAGCAGTTCTTC. The chain employs TRBV30 and TRBJ2-1, with a possible D match to TRBD2 (6 bases). Trimming pared 2 bases from V and 8 bases from J, leaving 19 bases between. Germline V lookup: CDR1 GTSNPN, CDR2 SVGIG (reference sequence). The CDR3 extends over 15 amino acids.

V and J are TRBV5-1 and TRBJ2-1; 9 bases map to TRBD1. The CDR3 loop spans 15 amino acids. The germline gives CDR1 SGHRS, CDR2 YFSETQ. V was pared by 0 bases and J by 4 bases, with 2 bases of the junction left unmatched. The CDR3 reads CASSLADRGYNEQFF. In nucleotides, the CDR3 is TGCGCCAGCAGCTTGGCGGACAGGGGTTACAATGAGCAGTTCTTC.

This chain uses TRBV7-6 with TRBJ1-5; 8 nucleotides line up with TRBD1. The CDR3 covers 15 residues. Germline CDR1 is SGHVS and CDR2 is FNYEAQ. The junction had 5 bases not matched to a gene; V was cut back by 1 base and J by 6 bases. For the CDR3, the DNA is TGTGCCAGCAGCTTAGAAGGGACAGGAATTCAGCCCCAGCATTTT. Its translation: CASSLEGTGIQPQHF.

The rearrangement links TRBV7-9 to TRBJ2-5, with D tentatively TRBD2 (6 bases). The CDR3 consists of 18 residues. V lost 5 bases and J lost 0, with 22 bases in between. Germline lookup yields CDR1 SEHNR and CDR2 FQNEAQ (reference sequence). The CDR3 DNA reads as TGTGCCAGCAGCCATCGTCTCGTCGGGGGAACGTACCAAGAGACCCAGTACTTC. It specifies CASSHRLVGGTYQETQYF.

This clone was seen more than once but under ten times. The chain is built from TRBV7-8 and TRBJ2-1; TRBD2 matches at 13 bases. Germline CDR1 and CDR2: SGHVS and FQNEAQ. This CDR3 has 17 amino acids. J gave up 7 bases and V 1 base, and 7 bases lay outside the gene matches. The CDR3 loop reads CASSLVGTSGILNEQFF. The CDR3 nucleotides read TGTGCCAGCAGCTTAGTAGGGACTAGCGGGATATTGAATGAGCAGTTCTTC.